Following are 4 T cell receptor beta chains from one sample sequenced in a study of CD8 T cells in ankylosing spondylitis. A single record per CDR3 protein comes from TCRdb applying MiXCR to the 5' RACE reads. This sample carries about 160,000 distinct CDR3 sequences, roughly 44% of them seen once, and the ten largest clones take over 12%. Sequencing used synovial fluid, either unsorted or a sorted T cell fraction (not recorded which). The source is a male donor with ankylosing spondylitis.

This chain uses TRBV10-3 with TRBJ1-1; D is possibly TRBD1 (5 bases). Germline V CDR1 and CDR2: ENHRY, SYGVKD. The CDR3 sequence is 13 residues long. V dropped 8 bases and J dropped 5 bases, with 15 bases sitting between them. CDR3: CAICPGRRTEAFF. In DNA, the CDR3 is TGTGCCATCTGCCCAGGGAGAAGGACTGAAGCTTTCTTT.

The chain recombines TRBV4-1 with TRBJ1-2; D call uncertain. The ends were cut back, 1 base at V and 1 base at J, with 10 bases in the middle. CDR1 is MGHRA, CDR2 YSYEKL, per germline. The CDR3 is made up of 15 amino acids. CDR3 coding DNA: TGCGCCAGCAGCCAAGCTGCCAGCTTTAACTATGGCTACACCTTC. Translating it yields CASSQAASFNYGYTF.

This chain's CDR3 is CASSYLFVGTGGTDTQYF. CDR3 nucleotides: TGTGCCAGCAGTTACTTATTCGTAGGGACGGGGGGCACAGATACGCAGTATTTT. The chain employs TRBV6-5 and TRBJ2-3, with D perhaps matching TRBD2 (6 bases). The CDR3 runs to 18 residues. V gave up 1 base and J gave up 1 base, with 18 bases separating them. From germline, CDR1 is MNHEY and CDR2 SVGAGI.

This sequence joins TRBV7-9 and TRBJ1-5; D ambiguous. Germline V gene sequence: CDR1 SEHNR, CDR2 FQNEAQ (reference sequence). Trimming took off 5 bases at V and 3 bases at J, with 11 bases between the two ends. This CDR3 comprises 14 residues. For the CDR3, the DNA is TGTGCCAGCAGCCCCGGTCCGTTCAATCAGCCCCAGCATTTT. Its protein is CASSPGPFNQPQHF. Together with reference TRBV7-9 and TRBJ1-5, the CDR3 gives the full variable domain: DTGVSQNPRHKITKRGQNVTFRCDPISEHNRLYWYRQTLGQGPEFLTYFQNEAQLEKSRLLSDRFSAERPKGSFSTLEIQRTEQGDSAMYLCASSPGPFNQPQHFGDGTRLSIL.